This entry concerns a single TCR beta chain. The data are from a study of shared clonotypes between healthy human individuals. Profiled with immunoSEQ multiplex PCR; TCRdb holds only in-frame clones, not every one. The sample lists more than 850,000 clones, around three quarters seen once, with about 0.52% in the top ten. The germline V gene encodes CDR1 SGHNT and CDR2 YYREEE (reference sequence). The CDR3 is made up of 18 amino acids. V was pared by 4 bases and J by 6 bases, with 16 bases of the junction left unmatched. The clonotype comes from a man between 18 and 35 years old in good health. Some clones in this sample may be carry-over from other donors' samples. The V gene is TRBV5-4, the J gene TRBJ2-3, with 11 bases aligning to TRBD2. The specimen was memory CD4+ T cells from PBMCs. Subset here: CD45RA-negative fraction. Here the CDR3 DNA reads TGTGCCAGCAGCCCTGGTACTAGCGGGAGAGGTTGGGGGGATACGCAGTATTTT. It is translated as CASSPGTSGRGWGDTQYF.